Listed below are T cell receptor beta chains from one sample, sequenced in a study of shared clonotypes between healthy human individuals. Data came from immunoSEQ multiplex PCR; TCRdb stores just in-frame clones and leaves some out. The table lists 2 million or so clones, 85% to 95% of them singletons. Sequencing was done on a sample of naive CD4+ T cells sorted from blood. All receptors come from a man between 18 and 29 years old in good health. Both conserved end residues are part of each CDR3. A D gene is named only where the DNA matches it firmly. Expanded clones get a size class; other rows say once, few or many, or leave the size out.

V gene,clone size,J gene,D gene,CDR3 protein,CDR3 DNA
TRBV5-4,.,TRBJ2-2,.,CASSRVMLQGGELFF,TGTGCCAGCAGCCGAGTAATGTTACAGGGCGGGGAGCTGTTTTTT
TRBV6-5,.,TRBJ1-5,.,CASSYASSNQPQHF,TGTGCCAGCAGTTACGCCAGTAGCAATCAGCCCCAGCATTTT
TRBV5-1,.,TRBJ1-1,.,CASTLAIGAMNTEAFF,TGCGCCAGCACTCTTGCTATAGGGGCCATGAACACTGAAGCTTTCTTT
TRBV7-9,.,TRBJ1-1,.,CASSPTTVNTEAFF,TGTGCCAGCAGCCCTACGACAGTGAACACTGAAGCTTTCTTT
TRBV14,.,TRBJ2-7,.,CASSQVDSTYEQYF,TGTGCCAGCAGCCAAGTTGACTCCACCTACGAGCAGTACTTC
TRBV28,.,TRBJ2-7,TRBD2,CASSQLAGGPQYEQYF,TGTGCCAGCAGTCAACTAGCGGGAGGCCCCCAATACGAGCAGTACTTC
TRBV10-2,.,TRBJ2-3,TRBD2,CASRGLAVSTDTQYF,TGCGCCAGCAGGGGACTAGCGGTGAGCACAGATACGCAGTATTTT
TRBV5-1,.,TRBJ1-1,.,CASSSTDMNTEAFF,TGCGCCAGCAGCTCTACAGATATGAACACTGAAGCTTTCTTT
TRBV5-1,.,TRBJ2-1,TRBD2,CASSLASGAYNEQFF,TGCGCCAGCAGCTTGGCTAGCGGGGCGTACAATGAGCAGTTCTTC
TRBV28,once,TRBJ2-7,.,CASSPGTPYEQYF,TGTGCCAGCAGTCCCGGGACACCCTACGAGCAGTACTTC
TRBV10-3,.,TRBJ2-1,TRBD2,CAIGTTYNEQFF,TGTGCCATCGGGACTACCTACAATGAGCAGTTCTTC
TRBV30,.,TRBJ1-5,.,CAWRADRNQPQHF,TGTGCCTGGAGGGCAGACCGCAATCAGCCCCAGCATTTT
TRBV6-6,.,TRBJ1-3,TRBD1,CASSSTGTGAGNTIYF,TGTGCCAGCAGTTCCACCGGGACAGGGGCTGGAAACACCATATATTTT
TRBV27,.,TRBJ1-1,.,CASSLRAVNTEAFF,TGTGCCAGCAGTTTAAGGGCAGTCAACACTGAAGCTTTCTTT
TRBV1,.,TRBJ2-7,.,CTSSQPRTRSYEQYF,TGCACCAGCAGCCAACCAAGGACTAGATCCTACGAGCAGTACTTC
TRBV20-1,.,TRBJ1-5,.,CSAKLGAGGHF,TGCAGTGCTAAGCTTGGGGCAGGAGGGCATTTT
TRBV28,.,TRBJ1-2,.,CASSLSFDGLIYGYTF,TGTGCCAGCAGTTTATCCTTCGACGGATTAATTTATGGCTACACCTTC
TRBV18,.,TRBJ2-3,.,CASSPPGLDSTRYF,TGTGCCAGCTCGCCACCAGGGTTGGACAGCACAAGGTATTTT
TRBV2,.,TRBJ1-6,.,CASNPPGYNSPLHF,TGTGCCAGCAACCCCCCGGGCTATAATTCACCCCTCCACTTT